This entry describes one TCR beta chain. What it binds is unknown. Measured with immunoSEQ multiplex PCR; TCRdb has only the in-frame clones, and not every one. The sample has about 180,000 clones, 85% seen once. These data belong to a study of cytomegalovirus exposure and HLA in healthy donors. Study findings and constraints: A classifier reportedly called cytomegalovirus status with high sensitivity and specificity. A list of 164 TCR beta chains associated with cytomegalovirus was given. Confirmation in vitro established that three CMV-associated chains were specific for CMV antigens. Subsequent analysis found a tendency for first-cohort TCR clusters to co-occur within the 120 or so validation repertoires.

After removal of 5 bases from V and 6 bases from J, the junction contained 6 bases not matched to a gene. The CDR3 has 15 amino acids. The germline CDR1 and CDR2 sequences are SSHAT and FNYEAQ (reference sequence). The chain combines TRBV7-7 with TRBJ2-2; TRBD2 agrees at 10 bases. The origin of this receptor is a man between 18 and 35 years old in good health and CMV-seropositive. Sequenced: PBMCs. CDR3 residues: CASSPGLAGAGELFF. CDR3 nucleotides: TGTGCCAGCAGCCCTGGGCTAGCGGGGGCCGGGGAGCTGTTTTTT.